This T cell receptor beta chain is from a study of shared clonotypes between healthy human individuals. There are 16 residues in the CDR3. Per the germline V gene, CDR1 is MGHRA and CDR2 is YSYEKL. The J segment lost 10 bases and the V segment lost 3 bases, leaving 14 bases of the junction unmatched. Replicate PCRs from sorted subsets contained roughly 200 ng DNA, which is tens of thousands of T cell genomes. Sequencing used immunoSEQ multiplex PCR; TCRdb keeps in-frame clones, though not all of them. The profile shows 2 million to 2.5 million clones, 95% of them singletons. The split of CD4+ cells yielded CD45RA+ naive and CD45RA-negative memory subsets.

The rearrangement links TRBV4-1 to TRBJ2-1; 8 nucleotides align to TRBD1. The TCR sequence derives from a man aged 18 to 35 in good health. Sequencing used naive CD4+ T cells sorted from blood. Indicated subset: CD45RA+ positively selected. The DNA of the CDR3 is TGCGCCAGCAGCCATGGTCCCGGGACAGGTTCTGAAGAGCAGTTCTTC. It translates to CASSHGPGTGSEEQFF.